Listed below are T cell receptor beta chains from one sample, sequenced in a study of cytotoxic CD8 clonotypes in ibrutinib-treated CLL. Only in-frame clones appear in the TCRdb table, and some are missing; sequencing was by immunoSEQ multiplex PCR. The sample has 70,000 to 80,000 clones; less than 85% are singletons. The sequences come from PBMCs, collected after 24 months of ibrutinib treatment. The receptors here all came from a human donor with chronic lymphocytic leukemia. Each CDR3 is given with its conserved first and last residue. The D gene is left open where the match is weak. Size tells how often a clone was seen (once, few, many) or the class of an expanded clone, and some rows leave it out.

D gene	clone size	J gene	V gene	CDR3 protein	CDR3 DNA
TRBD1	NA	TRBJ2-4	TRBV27	CASSSASVIAPGQGSAKNIQYF	TGTGCCAGCAGTTCCGCCTCGGTTATCGCACCGGGACAGGGATCAGCCAAAAACATTCAGTACTTC
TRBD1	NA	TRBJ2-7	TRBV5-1	CASSFGTDLYEQYF	TGCGCCAGCAGCTTCGGGACAGATCTCTACGAGCAGTACTTC
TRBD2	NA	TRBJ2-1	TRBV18	CASSPPDGREYNEQFF	TGTGCCAGCTCACCACCGGACGGGAGGGAATACAATGAGCAGTTCTTC
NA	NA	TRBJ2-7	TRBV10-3	CAIGGASGEQYF	TGTGCCATCGGGGGGGCATCTGGCGAGCAGTACTTC
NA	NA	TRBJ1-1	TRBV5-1	CASRLDPNTEAFF	TGCGCCAGCCGATTGGACCCGAACACTGAAGCTTTCTTT
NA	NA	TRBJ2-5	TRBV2	CASRSNGTPKETQYF	TGTGCCAGCAGATCAAACGGGACCCCAAAAGAGACCCAGTACTTC
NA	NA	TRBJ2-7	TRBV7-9	CASSLELGYEQYF	TGTGCCAGCAGCTTAGAATTAGGCTACGAGCAGTACTTC
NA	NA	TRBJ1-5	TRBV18	CASSPGSTQPQHF	TGTGCCAGCTCACCAGGGTCGACTCAGCCCCAGCATTTT
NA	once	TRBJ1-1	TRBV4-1	CASSQDGLMNTEAFF	TGCGCCAGCAGCCAAGACGGGTTGATGAACACTGAAGCTTTCTTT
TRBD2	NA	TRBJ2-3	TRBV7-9	CASSLGRVAGEDTQYF	TGTGCCAGCAGCCTTGGGCGGGTGGCGGGAGAAGATACGCAGTATTTT
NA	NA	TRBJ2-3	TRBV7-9	CASSSGTSTDTQYF	TGTGCCAGCAGCTCCGGGACTAGCACAGATACGCAGTATTTT
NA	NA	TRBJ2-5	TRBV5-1	CASSRRPLNQETQYF	TGCGCCAGCAGCCGAAGGCCCTTGAACCAAGAGACCCAGTACTTC
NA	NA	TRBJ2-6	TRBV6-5	CASTDSGANVLTF	TGTGCCAGCACGGACTCTGGGGCCAACGTCCTGACTTTC
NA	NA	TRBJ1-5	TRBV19	CASSRDRIQPQHF	TGTGCCAGTAGTAGGGACCGAATTCAGCCCCAGCATTTT
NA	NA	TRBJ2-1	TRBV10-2	CASRGRGKLSYNEQFF	TGCGCCAGCAGGGGGAGGGGGAAACTCTCCTACAATGAGCAGTTCTTC
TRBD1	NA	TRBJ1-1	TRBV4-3	CASSRDRVTEAFF	TGCGCCAGCAGCCGAGACAGGGTCACTGAAGCTTTCTTT
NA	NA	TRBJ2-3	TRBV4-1	CASSQQADLGVDTQYF	TGCGCCAGCAGCCAACAGGCCGATTTAGGAGTGGATACGCAGTATTTT
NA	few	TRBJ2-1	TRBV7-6	CASSLGQSFSYNEQFF	TGTGCCAGCAGCTTAGGGCAGTCCTTTTCCTACAATGAGCAGTTCTTC
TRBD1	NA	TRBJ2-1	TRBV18	CASSRQGEQFF	TGTGCCAGCTCACGACAGGGTGAGCAGTTCTTC
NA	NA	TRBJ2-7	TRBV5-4	CASSTRQAVEQYF	TGTGCCAGCAGCACCAGACAGGCGGTTGAGCAGTACTTC
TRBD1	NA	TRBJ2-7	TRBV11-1	CASRRTGTYEQYF	TGTGCCAGCAGGAGGACAGGGACCTACGAGCAGTACTTC
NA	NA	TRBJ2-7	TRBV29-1	CSVGTALNYEQYF	TGCAGCGTTGGGACAGCCCTGAACTACGAGCAGTACTTC
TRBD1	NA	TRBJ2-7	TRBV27	CASSKQRQGAAEAYEQYF	TGTGCCAGCTCAAAACAGAGACAGGGGGCGGCGGAGGCCTACGAGCAGTACTTC
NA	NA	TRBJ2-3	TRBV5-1	CASSRLVVGPTDTQYF	TGCGCCAGCAGCCGATTGGTGGTAGGGCCCACAGATACGCAGTATTTT
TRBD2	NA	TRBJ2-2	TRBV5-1	CASSAREPPGGELFF	TGCGCCAGCAGCGCGCGGGAGCCCCCGGGCGGGGAGCTGTTTTTT
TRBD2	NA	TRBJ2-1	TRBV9	CASSARGTSGRGEQFF	TGTGCCAGCAGCGCCCGCGGGACTAGCGGGAGAGGTGAGCAGTTCTTC
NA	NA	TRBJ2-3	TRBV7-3	CASSLLGQRGTDTQYF	TGTGCCAGCAGCCTCCTGGGGCAACGCGGCACAGATACGCAGTATTTT
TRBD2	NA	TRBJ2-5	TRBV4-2	CASSQDLTSGSETQYF	TGTGCCAGCAGCCAAGACTTGACTAGCGGGAGTGAGACCCAGTACTTC
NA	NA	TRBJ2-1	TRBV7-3	CASSLTPGDNEQFF	TGTGCCAGCAGCTTAACTCCCGGTGACAATGAGCAGTTCTTC
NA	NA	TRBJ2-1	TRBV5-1	CASSTGESSGGNEQFF	TGCGCCAGCAGCACAGGGGAGTCTAGCGGTGGCAATGAGCAGTTCTTC
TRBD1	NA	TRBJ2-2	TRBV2	CASSATGINTGELFF	TGTGCCAGCAGTGCGACAGGGATTAACACCGGGGAGCTGTTTTTT
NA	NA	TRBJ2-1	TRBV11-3	CASSARDLSEQFF	TGTGCCAGCAGCGCCCGGGACTTGAGTGAGCAGTTCTTC
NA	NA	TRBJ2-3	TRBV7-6	CASSSREGLLSTDTQYF	TGTGCCAGCAGCTCCCGAGAGGGGCTACTGAGCACAGATACGCAGTATTTT
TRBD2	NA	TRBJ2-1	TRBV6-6	CASTTTSGSYNEQFF	TGTGCCAGCACGACTACTAGCGGGAGCTACAATGAGCAGTTCTTC
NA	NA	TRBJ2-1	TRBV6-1	CASTAGSSYNEQFF	TGTGCCAGCACGGCGGGAAGCTCCTACAATGAGCAGTTCTTC
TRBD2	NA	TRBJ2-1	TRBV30	CAWSVVAGESEQFF	TGTGCCTGGAGTGTAGTTGCGGGAGAAAGTGAGCAGTTCTTC
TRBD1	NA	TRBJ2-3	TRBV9	CASSVGGTGLTDTQYF	TGTGCCAGCAGCGTAGGGGGGACAGGGTTGACAGATACGCAGTATTTT
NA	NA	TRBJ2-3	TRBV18	CASSPSPSDTQYF	TGTGCCAGCTCACCAAGTCCTAGCGATACGCAGTATTTT
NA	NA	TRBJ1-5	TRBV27	CASSFSRNNQPQHF	TGTGCCAGCAGTTTCAGCCGGAACAATCAGCCCCAGCATTTT
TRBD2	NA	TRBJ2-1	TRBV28	CASQPSGRTYNEQFF	TGTGCCAGCCAACCCAGCGGGAGGACTTACAATGAGCAGTTCTTC
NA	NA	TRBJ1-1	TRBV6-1	CASRITGYTEAFF	TGTGCCAGCAGGATTACAGGGTACACTGAAGCTTTCTTT
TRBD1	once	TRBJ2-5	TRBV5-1	CASSIGQGGETQYF	TGCGCCAGCAGCATTGGACAGGGTGGAGAGACCCAGTACTTC
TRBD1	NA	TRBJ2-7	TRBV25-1	CASSETGGYEQYF	TGTGCCAGCAGTGAGACAGGGGGCTACGAGCAGTACTTC
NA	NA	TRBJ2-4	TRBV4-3	CASSQEAFRDIQYF	TGCGCCAGCAGCCAAGAAGCGTTCCGAGACATTCAGTACTTC
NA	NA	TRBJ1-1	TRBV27	CASSFYGRNTEAFF	TGTGCCAGCAGTTTCTACGGAAGGAACACTGAAGCTTTCTTT
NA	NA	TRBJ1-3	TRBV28	CASSLGGRALVF	TGTGCCAGCAGTTTAGGGGGCAGGGCCCTTGTCTTT
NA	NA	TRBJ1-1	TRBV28	CASSLSLARPEAFF	TGTGCCAGCAGTTTATCCCTGGCTAGGCCTGAAGCTTTCTTT
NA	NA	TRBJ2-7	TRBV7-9	CASSRGPSYEQYF	TGTGCCAGCAGCCGTGGACCTTCCTACGAGCAGTACTTC
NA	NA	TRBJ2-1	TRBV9	CASSVALGSTGDNEQFF	TGTGCCAGCAGCGTAGCTCTCGGCTCAACGGGAGACAATGAGCAGTTCTTC
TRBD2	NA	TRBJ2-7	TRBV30	CAWSRSSGSYEQYF	TGTGCCTGGAGTAGGTCTAGCGGGAGCTACGAGCAGTACTTC
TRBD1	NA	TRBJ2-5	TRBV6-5	CASSYGQGRWETQYF	TGTGCCAGCAGTTACGGACAGGGAAGATGGGAGACCCAGTACTTC
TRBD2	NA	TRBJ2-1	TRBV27	CASSLYTGGPNNEQFF	TGTGCCAGCAGTTTATACACGGGAGGGCCGAACAATGAGCAGTTCTTC
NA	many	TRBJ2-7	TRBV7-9	CASSDRYEQYF	TGTGCCAGCAGCGACCGTTACGAGCAGTACTTC
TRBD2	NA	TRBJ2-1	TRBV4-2	CASSQAASGYNEQFF	TGTGCCAGCAGCCAAGCGGCTAGCGGATACAATGAGCAGTTCTTC
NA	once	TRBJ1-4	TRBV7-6	CASSFRGVGIEKLFF	TGTGCCAGCAGCTTTAGGGGGGTCGGGATTGAAAAACTGTTTTTT
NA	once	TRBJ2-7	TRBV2	CASSQKGSYEQYF	TGTGCCAGCAGCCAAAAAGGGTCCTACGAGCAGTACTTC
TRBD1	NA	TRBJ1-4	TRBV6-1	CASSAGTGGYEKLFF	TGTGCCAGCAGTGCGGGGACAGGGGGCTATGAAAAACTGTTTTTT
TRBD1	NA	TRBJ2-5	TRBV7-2	CASSSRPRTGTRETQYF	TGTGCCAGCAGCTCACGCCCCCGGACAGGGACGAGAGAGACCCAGTACTTC
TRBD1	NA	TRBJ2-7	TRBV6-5	CASRPGQGGEQYF	TGTGCCAGCAGACCGGGACAGGGGGGCGAGCAGTACTTC